This T cell receptor beta chain appears in the sequencing data of a study of blood T cell repertoires in COVID-19. Background on the study: Spain, Italy and the United States supplied samples that represented acute and convalescent COVID-19.

Original methodology: Counts of nucleated cells, estimated from reference gene primer amplification, were obtained. Using immunoSEQ multiplex PCR, the repertoire was profiled, and TCRdb retains in-frame clones only, with some absent. The V and J calls and clone size were taken over from that table, and D and trimming were inferred from the DNA. Seen here are 200,000 to 250,000 clones, approximately 86% observed once, and the top ten hold approximately 2.8%. The V gene's germline CDR1 is SEHNR and CDR2 FQNEAQ (reference sequence). This CDR3 is built from 11 residues. The germline V and J ends were trimmed by 5 bases and 6 bases, with 8 bases remaining between them.

The chain has TRBV7-9 and TRBJ2-7; no reliable D call. This receptor was identified in a woman aged 30 to 39 with acute COVID-19. Source material: PBMCs or T cells enriched from blood (not recorded which). Here the CDR3 DNA reads TGTGCCAGCAGCCCGGGTGTCGAGCAGTACTTC. Translated, it gives CASSPGVEQYF.